The T cell receptor (beta chain) described here comes from a study of human T cells and chemical hapten exposure. Study at large: 2% DPC applied to a 2 cm by 2 cm arm area sensitized donors. A patient group, mainly female, showed alopecia areata, totalis or universalis.

Time point described: patch test 3, about 24 weeks after DPC sensitization. Treatment noted: therapeutic diphenylcyclopropenone sensitization with weekly scalp DPC. This clonotype was seen a handful of times. This CDR3 comprises 16 residues. The V segment lost 6 bases and the J segment 1 base; nucleotides outside the gene matches: 8. Germline lookup yields CDR1 SGHVS and CDR2 FQNEAQ. In TCRdb, the RACE reads were re-called with MiXCR into one record per CDR3 protein. The profile shows tens of thousands of distinct CDR3 sequences, 10% to 11% of them singletons. This receptor was identified in a woman aged 50 to 60 with alopecia areata. Some clones in this sample may be carry-over from other donors' samples. The source material was whole blood, sampled in connection with sensitization to the hapten diphenylcyclopropenone (DPC). The chain links TRBV7-8 to TRBJ2-2; 7 bases map to TRBD2. The CDR3 is CASRKRAGLNTGELFF. The DNA for the CDR3 is TGTGCCAGCAGGAAACGAGCGGGGCTGAACACCGGGGAGCTGTTTTTT. The full variable domain, rest sourced from reference TRBV7-8 and TRBJ2-2, is GAGVSQSPRYKVAKRGQDVALRCDPISGHVSLFWYQQALGQGPEFLTYFQNEAQLDKSGLPSDRFFAERPEGSVSTLKIQRTQQEDSAVYLCASRKRAGLNTGELFFGEGSRLTVL.